This T cell receptor (beta chain) was recovered during a study of beta chain features in type 1 diabetes. Study results and limitations: It was among patients, rather than healthy donors, that naive, central memory and Treg TCRB repertoires appeared more similar.

Sequenced material consisted of expressed TCRB transcripts (all of the isolated RNA was reverse transcribed). Libraries were prepared by immunoSEQ multiplex PCR; TCRdb keeps only in-frame clonotypes and omits some of them. The table has about 330,000 clones, 8% to 13% seen once. Remarks on this clone: Its antigen is not identified.

The sequenced sample consisted of naive CD4+ T cells from blood. The receptor comes from a woman in her 30s in good health.

CDR3: CASSPERVASYEQYF. CDR3 coding DNA: TGTGCCAGCTCACCAGAGAGGGTAGCCTCCTACGAGCAGTACTTC. V gene TRBV18 combines with J gene TRBJ2-7; TRBD2 might be the D (5 bases). This CDR3 spans 15 amino acids. The ends were cut back, 2 bases at V and 0 bases at J, with 11 bases in the middle. Germline assignment: CDR1 KGHSH and CDR2 LQKENI.